One sample yielded the 13 T cell receptor beta chains listed below, sequenced in a study of T cells in Graves' hyperthyroidism and ophthalmopathy. Amplification yielded TCR beta CDR3 regions, with RNA transcripts as the source. The HTBI primer set was used in a first-round RT-PCR of the TCR CDR3. One entry per CDR3 protein results from TCRdb running MiXCR on the multiplex PCR reads. Counted here are 600,000 to 650,000 distinct CDR3 sequences, more than 20% occurring once; the ten biggest clones make up 34%. Specimen: blood. The receptors stem from a man aged 25-45 years with Graves' ophthalmopathy.

Comment on this clonotype: Without the conserved terminal phenylalanine or tryptophan, this CDR3 likely stems from a read error. The CDR3 DNA sequence: TGTGCCAGCAGTCGCCCTAGGCTAACTGGGGCCAACGTCCTGACTCTC. Translated, it gives CASSRPRLTGANVLTL. The chain links TRBV12-3 or TRBV12-4 to TRBJ2-6, with D unclear. Trimming cost V 5 bases and J 2 bases, with 13 bases left between them. The CDR3 totals 16 residues.

Only a few counts were recorded for this clonotype. The rearrangement links TRBV7-9 to TRBJ2-3; D ambiguous. Germline CDR1 is SEHNR and CDR2 is FQNEAQ (reference sequence). Between the trimmed V and J ends, which lost 5 bases and 4 bases, there was a span of 16 bases. CDR3 size: 15 residues. The CDR3, as DNA: TGTGCCAGCAGCGAAGATCCGTCAGGTGCAGATACGCAGTATTTT. It codes for CASSEDPSGADTQYF.

J is TRBJ2-2 and V is TRBV12-3 or TRBV12-4; the D gene is possibly TRBD2 (5 bases). Between the trimmed V and J ends, which lost 4 bases and 1 base, there was a span of 13 bases. The CDR3 has 16 amino acids. The CDR3 DNA sequence: TGTGCCAGCAGTTCCTTGTTGGCGGGGAACACCGGGGAGCTGTTTTTT. Translated: CASSSLLAGNTGELFF.

This chain joins TRBV9 and TRBJ2-1, with TRBD2 matching 8 bases. In germline, CDR1 is SGDLS, CDR2 YYNGEE. The CDR3 is 13 residues long. The ends lost 7 bases at V and 3 bases at J; junction bases unmatched: 3. CDR3 nucleotides: TGTGCCAGCGGTAGCGGGGTCTACAATGAGCAGTTCTTC. It translates to CASGSGVYNEQFF.

The chain employs TRBV7-6 and TRBJ2-6, with TRBD1 as a possible D gene (6 bases). Germline-derived CDR1 and CDR2 are SGHVS and FNYEAQ. The CDR3 contains 15 residues. Trimming cost V 0 bases and J 5 bases, with 8 bases left between them. The CDR3 nucleotides are TGTGCCAGCAGCTTAGCGGGGGCGAGGGCCAACGTCCTGACTTTC. Translating it yields CASSLAGARANVLTF.

The chain carries TRBV24-1 and TRBJ2-2; D is possibly TRBD1 or TRBD2 (5 bases each). This CDR3 region has 17 residues. From germline, CDR1 is KGHDR and CDR2 SFDVKD. V lost 4 bases and J 0 bases, leaving 14 bases between the germline ends. This CDR3 reads CATSDISGTANTGELFF. CDR3 DNA: TGTGCCACCAGTGACATCTCCGGGACGGCGAACACCGGGGAGCTGTTTTTT.

The chain uses TRBV30 and TRBJ2-7, with TRBD1 identical over 7 bases. The junction had 11 bases not matched to a gene; V was cut back by 5 bases and J by 4 bases. This CDR3 comprises 14 residues. The germline V gene has CDR1 GTSNPN and CDR2 SVGIG (reference sequence). The CDR3 is CAWRRDSARYEQYF. The CDR3 nucleotides are TGTGCCTGGCGCCGGGACAGTGCGAGGTACGAGCAGTACTTC.

This clonotype appeared many times. The chain couples TRBV30 to TRBJ2-3, with TRBD2 matching over 9 bases. Germline V gives CDR1 GTSNPN, CDR2 SVGIG (reference sequence). The CDR3 is 15 residues long. J lost 3 bases, V lost 0 bases, and 4 bases had no gene match. CDR3 residues: CAWSVSGRVTDTQYF. The CDR3 region has the DNA TGTGCCTGGAGTGTTAGCGGGAGAGTTACAGATACGCAGTATTTT.

This clonotype was observed a few times. Relative to the germline gene, one junction end is altered; a read error may explain this. In DNA, the CDR3 is TGTGCCGGCTCACCCAGGGGTTCAGATACGCAGTATTTT. This gives the protein CAGSPRGSDTQYF. V usage is TRBV18 and J usage is TRBJ2-3; a weak D match, TRBD1 (6 bases). The CDR3 has 13 amino acids. Per germline, CDR1 KGHSH and CDR2 LQKENI. Supplemented by reference TRBV18 and TRBJ2-3, the full variable domain reads NAGVMQNPRHLVRRRGQEARLRCSPMKGHSHVYWYRQLPEEGLKFMVYLQKENIIDESGMPKERFSAEFPKEGPSILRIQQVVRGDSAAYFCAGSPRGSDTQYFGPGTRLTVL.

This clonotype was recorded many times. The gene calls are TRBV7-9 and TRBJ1-4; D ambiguous. Germline lookup yields CDR1 SEHNR and CDR2 FQNEAQ (reference sequence). Trimming left V 5 bases short and J 11 bases short, with 18 bases between. This CDR3 comprises 14 residues. The CDR3 DNA reads as TGTGCCAGCAGCCCGGGAGACAACAGCTTGAAACTGTTTTTT. Protein product: CASSPGDNSLKLFF.

There are many counts of this clonotype. V is TRBV2 and J is TRBJ2-2; D might be TRBD1 or TRBD2, each matching 5 bases. With 8 bases removed from V and 5 bases from J, the gap between germline ends came to 15 bases. This CDR3 region has 14 residues. The germline gives CDR1 SNHLY, CDR2 FYNNEI. The CDR3 sequence: CASVQQGATGELFF. The CDR3 coding sequence is TGTGCCAGCGTCCAGCAGGGAGCTACCGGGGAGCTGTTTTTT.

The chain uses TRBV4-1 and TRBJ1-1, with a possible D match to TRBD1 (6 bases). The V and J ends lost 0 bases and 5 bases respectively, with 10 bases between them. Germline V gene data show CDR1 as MGHRA and CDR2 as YSYEKL. This CDR3 is 14 amino acids long. The CDR3 DNA reads as TGCGCCAGCAGCCAAGAAACAGGGCCAACTGAAGCTTTCTTT. Its protein is CASSQETGPTEAFF.

The chain recombines TRBV7-9 with TRBJ2-2, with D possibly matching TRBD2 (6 bases). Per germline, CDR1 SEHNR and CDR2 FQNEAQ (reference sequence). The V end was cut by 5 bases, the J end by 7 bases, with 11 bases between. This CDR3 region has 13 residues. CDR3 sequence (DNA): TGTGCCAGCAGCCTTACTAGCTTCGGGGAGCTGTTTTTT. Translation gives CASSLTSFGELFF. The whole variable domain, remainder taken from reference TRBV7-9 and TRBJ2-2, is DTGVSQNPRHKITKRGQNVTFRCDPISEHNRLYWYRQTLGQGPEFLTYFQNEAQLEKSRLLSDRFSAERPKGSFSTLEIQRTEQGDSAMYLCASSLTSFGELFFGEGSRLTVL.